These T cell receptor beta chains were read from a single sample in a study of blood T cell repertoires in COVID-19. Sequenced by immunoSEQ multiplex PCR; TCRdb stores in-frame clones only, minus some. This table has 100,000 or so clones, over 85% appearing once. Source material: peripheral blood. The receptor source for this set is a woman in her forties or fifties with COVID-19, enrolled during active disease. The CDR3 runs from the conserved cysteine through the conserved F or W. A D gene is named only where the DNA matches it firmly. Clone size appears in some rows only: once, few, many, or a class for an expanded clone.

clone size: NA; V gene: TRBV2; D gene: NA; J gene: TRBJ1-1; CDR3 protein: CASYSGQTTEAFF; CDR3 DNA: TGTGCCAGCTATTCCGGACAGACCACTGAAGCTTTCTTT
clone size: NA; V gene: TRBV19; D gene: TRBD2; J gene: TRBJ2-2; CDR3 protein: CASKWEGTGELFF; CDR3 DNA: TGTGCCAGTAAATGGGAGGGAACCGGGGAGCTGTTTTTT
clone size: NA; V gene: TRBV29-1; D gene: NA; J gene: TRBJ1-1; CDR3 protein: CSVQHGGWTEAFF; CDR3 DNA: TGCAGCGTTCAGCACGGGGGATGGACTGAAGCTTTCTTT
clone size: NA; V gene: TRBV28; D gene: NA; J gene: TRBJ2-6; CDR3 protein: CASSSTIVPGANVLTF; CDR3 DNA: TGTGCCAGCAGTTCAACAATCGTACCTGGGGCCAACGTCCTGACTTTC
clone size: NA; V gene: TRBV5-4; D gene: TRBD2; J gene: TRBJ2-7; CDR3 protein: CASSPSGGHYYEQYF; CDR3 DNA: TGTGCCAGCAGCCCTAGCGGGGGACATTACTACGAGCAGTACTTC
clone size: NA; V gene: TRBV6-1; D gene: NA; J gene: TRBJ1-2; CDR3 protein: CASSEYSYGYTF; CDR3 DNA: TGTGCCAGCAGTGAATACAGCTATGGCTACACCTTC
clone size: NA; V gene: TRBV2; D gene: TRBD2; J gene: TRBJ2-1; CDR3 protein: CASRGLKRGGNEQFF; CDR3 DNA: TGTGCCAGCAGGGGTTTGAAGCGGGGGGGCAATGAGCAGTTCTTC
clone size: NA; V gene: TRBV3-1/TRBV3-2; D gene: NA; J gene: TRBJ1-2; CDR3 protein: CASSQDLGGVDGYTF; CDR3 DNA: TGTGCCAGCAGCCAAGATCTGGGAGGGGTAGATGGCTACACCTTC
clone size: few; V gene: TRBV9; D gene: TRBD2; J gene: TRBJ2-1; CDR3 protein: CASSPRLAGRGEQFF; CDR3 DNA: TGTGCCAGCAGCCCCCGGCTAGCGGGGAGAGGTGAGCAGTTCTTC
clone size: NA; V gene: TRBV7-2; D gene: NA; J gene: TRBJ2-7; CDR3 protein: CASGRAGSYEQYF; CDR3 DNA: TGTGCCAGCGGAAGGGCGGGGTCCTACGAGCAGTACTTC
clone size: NA; V gene: TRBV19; D gene: NA; J gene: TRBJ2-2; CDR3 protein: CASSILKGFTGELFF; CDR3 DNA: TGTGCCAGTAGTATTTTAAAGGGGTTCACCGGGGAGCTGTTTTTT
clone size: NA; V gene: TRBV5-6; D gene: NA; J gene: TRBJ1-2; CDR3 protein: CASSGNNRNYGYTF; CDR3 DNA: TGTGCCAGCAGCGGAAACAACAGGAACTATGGCTACACCTTC
clone size: once; V gene: TRBV2; D gene: NA; J gene: TRBJ1-2; CDR3 protein: CASSEGRGIFGGYTF; CDR3 DNA: TGTGCCAGCAGTGAAGGACGGGGAATCTTTGGTGGCTACACCTTC
clone size: once; V gene: TRBV19; D gene: NA; J gene: TRBJ2-2; CDR3 protein: CASSISVNTGELFF; CDR3 DNA: TGTGCCAGTAGTATATCTGTTAACACCGGGGAGCTGTTTTTT
clone size: once; V gene: TRBV30; D gene: TRBD1; J gene: TRBJ1-6; CDR3 protein: CAWTDLQGNSPLHF; CDR3 DNA: TGTGCCTGGACTGACCTACAGGGGAATTCACCCCTCCACTTT
clone size: NA; V gene: TRBV12-5; D gene: NA; J gene: TRBJ1-2; CDR3 protein: CASAGGLADRGYTF; CDR3 DNA: TGTGCTAGTGCCGGAGGTTTGGCCGATAGAGGCTACACCTTC
clone size: few; V gene: TRBV7-2; D gene: NA; J gene: TRBJ2-1; CDR3 protein: CASSLDINEQFF; CDR3 DNA: TGTGCCAGCAGCTTAGACATTAATGAGCAGTTCTTC
clone size: NA; V gene: TRBV28; D gene: TRBD2; J gene: TRBJ2-5; CDR3 protein: CASRPLAGGGKTQYF; CDR3 DNA: TGTGCCAGCAGACCTCTAGCGGGGGGGGGAAAGACCCAGTACTTC
clone size: NA; V gene: TRBV6-5; D gene: TRBD1; J gene: TRBJ1-1; CDR3 protein: CASRRQGRDTEAFF; CDR3 DNA: TGTGCCAGCAGAAGACAGGGGAGGGACACTGAAGCTTTCTTT
clone size: NA; V gene: TRBV2; D gene: TRBD1; J gene: TRBJ1-1; CDR3 protein: CASSGTGDTEAFF; CDR3 DNA: TGTGCCAGCAGTGGGACAGGAGACACTGAAGCTTTCTTT
clone size: NA; V gene: TRBV11-2; D gene: TRBD2; J gene: TRBJ2-7; CDR3 protein: CASSRLAREQYF; CDR3 DNA: TGTGCCAGCAGCCGACTAGCGCGGGAGCAGTACTTC
clone size: NA; V gene: TRBV28; D gene: NA; J gene: TRBJ1-4; CDR3 protein: CASRTQGPPVNEKLFF; CDR3 DNA: TGTGCCAGCCGTACTCAGGGGCCCCCGGTGAATGAAAAACTGTTTTTT
clone size: NA; V gene: TRBV5-4; D gene: TRBD2; J gene: TRBJ2-3; CDR3 protein: CASSLGLATQYF; CDR3 DNA: TGTGCCAGCAGCTTGGGACTAGCGACGCAGTATTTT
clone size: few; V gene: TRBV7-9; D gene: TRBD1; J gene: TRBJ1-4; CDR3 protein: CASSLGTGGTREKLFF; CDR3 DNA: TGTGCCAGCAGCTTAGGGACAGGGGGAACTCGGGAAAAACTGTTTTTT
clone size: NA; V gene: TRBV19; D gene: TRBD2; J gene: TRBJ2-5; CDR3 protein: CASSIPSGGGETQYF; CDR3 DNA: TGTGCCAGTAGTATTCCTAGCGGGGGAGGGGAGACCCAGTACTTC
clone size: NA; V gene: TRBV19; D gene: NA; J gene: TRBJ1-1; CDR3 protein: CASSPEVAGLSGAFF; CDR3 DNA: TGTGCCAGTAGTCCCGAGGTCGCAGGGCTCAGTGGGGCTTTCTTT
clone size: NA; V gene: TRBV5-6; D gene: TRBD2; J gene: TRBJ2-5; CDR3 protein: CASSWGGVGTSAETQYF; CDR3 DNA: TGTGCCAGCAGCTGGGGCGGAGTAGGGACTAGCGCGGAGACCCAGTACTTC
clone size: once; V gene: TRBV3-1/TRBV3-2; D gene: NA; J gene: TRBJ1-6; CDR3 protein: CASSPPGESPLHF; CDR3 DNA: TGTGCCAGCAGCCCGCCCGGTGAGTCACCCCTCCACTTT
clone size: NA; V gene: TRBV7-9; D gene: TRBD1; J gene: TRBJ1-1; CDR3 protein: CASSLATGSGTEAFF; CDR3 DNA: TGTGCCAGCAGCTTAGCGACAGGGAGTGGGACTGAAGCTTTCTTT
clone size: NA; V gene: TRBV10-1; D gene: TRBD2; J gene: TRBJ2-5; CDR3 protein: CASRKASGGAGQETQYF; CDR3 DNA: TGCGCCAGCAGAAAGGCTAGCGGGGGGGCGGGGCAAGAGACCCAGTACTTC
clone size: NA; V gene: TRBV7-4; D gene: TRBD1; J gene: TRBJ2-3; CDR3 protein: CASSCRPMGVKGATRDTQYF; CDR3 DNA: TGTGCCAGCAGCTGCCGACCAATGGGGGTGAAGGGGGCTACTAGGGATACGCAGTATTTT
clone size: NA; V gene: TRBV20-1; D gene: NA; J gene: TRBJ2-7; CDR3 protein: CSGTESYEQYF; CDR3 DNA: TGCAGTGGGACAGAATCCTACGAGCAGTACTTC
clone size: NA; V gene: TRBV6-5; D gene: TRBD1; J gene: TRBJ1-1; CDR3 protein: CASQGDRGQTEAFF; CDR3 DNA: TGTGCCAGCCAAGGTGACAGGGGGCAGACTGAAGCTTTCTTT
clone size: NA; V gene: TRBV5-1; D gene: TRBD1; J gene: TRBJ1-1; CDR3 protein: CASRGTGGPNTEAFF; CDR3 DNA: TGCGCCAGCAGAGGGACAGGGGGCCCGAACACTGAAGCTTTCTTT